The next 27 T cell receptor beta chains were all read from a single sample in a study of blood T cell repertoires in COVID-19. Libraries were prepared by immunoSEQ multiplex PCR; TCRdb keeps only in-frame clonotypes and omits some of them. The data show about 300,000 clones, just over 85% seen once. Sequenced input: PBMCs or T cells enriched from blood (not recorded which). These receptors all stem from a man in his thirties or forties who had recovered from COVID-19.

The CDR3 DNA reads as TGTGCCTCCCAAAGGGGTAATAGCAATCAGCCCCAGCATTTT. Its protein product is CASQRGNSNQPQHF. The chain couples TRBV19 to TRBJ1-5; D may be TRBD1 (5 bases). V was cut by 11 bases and J by 0 bases, with 14 bases left in between. CDR3 length equals 14 residues. Germline V lookup: CDR1 LNHDA, CDR2 SQIVND (reference sequence).

The CDR3 nucleotides are TGCGCCAGCAGCCCCCAAGACAGGTTCTACGAGCAGTACTTC. Translating gives CASSPQDRFYEQYF. This chain connects TRBV4-1 to TRBJ2-7, with D possibly matching TRBD1 (6 bases). Germline V gene sequence: CDR1 MGHRA, CDR2 YSYEKL. V lost 4 bases and J lost 3, with 13 bases in between. The CDR3 spans 14 residues.

The V call is TRBV15, the J call TRBJ2-1; 8 nucleotides agree with TRBD2. Trimming at V came to 3 bases and at J to 3 bases, leaving 7 bases not matched to a gene. In germline, CDR1 is LNHNV, CDR2 YYDKDF (reference sequence). There are 16 residues in the CDR3. CDR3 nucleotide sequence: TGTGCCACCAGCAGGTCCAGCGGGGGTGACTACAATGAGCAGTTCTTC. Residues: CATSRSSGGDYNEQFF.

This chain joins TRBV5-4 and TRBJ2-3; D not resolved. The CDR3 loop spans 16 amino acids. Trimming removed 1 base at V and 4 bases at J, with 16 bases between. Germline V gene lookup returns CDR1 SGHNT and CDR2 YYREEE (reference sequence). CDR3 in DNA: TGTGCCAGCAGCTTGTACGGATACCAGGCATCAGATACGCAGTATTTT. Its protein is CASSLYGYQASDTQYF.

This chain links TRBV9 with TRBJ1-2; possible D gene TRBD1, 5 bases. Germline V lookup: CDR1 SGDLS, CDR2 YYNGEE. Trimming pared 4 bases from V and 5 bases from J, leaving 15 bases between. The CDR3 is 14 amino acids. The CDR3 nucleotides are TGTGCCAGCAGCCCAAGTGGGGGGAGGTATGGCTACACCTTC. It yields the protein CASSPSGGRYGYTF.

The rearrangement joins TRBV7-9 to TRBJ2-7, with 11 bases identical to TRBD2. Germline lookup yields CDR1 SEHNR and CDR2 FQNEAQ (reference sequence). V lost 5 bases to trimming and J lost 7 bases; unmatched junction nucleotides: 10. CDR3 length: 15 residues. This chain's CDR3 is CASSVIAGGPQEQYF. The CDR3 nucleotides read TGTGCCAGCAGCGTAATAGCGGGGGGGCCTCAAGAGCAGTACTTC. Using reference TRBV7-9 and TRBJ2-7 for the parts outside the CDR3, the full variable domain is DTGVSQNPRHKITKRGQNVTFRCDPISEHNRLYWYRQTLGQGPEFLTYFQNEAQLEKSRLLSDRFSAERPKGSFSTLEIQRTEQGDSAMYLCASSVIAGGPQEQYFGPGTRLTVT.

The CDR3 region is CASSRRGTNYGYTF. In DNA, the CDR3 is TGTGCCAGCAGCCGCAGGGGAACTAACTATGGCTACACCTTC. The rearrangement joins TRBV3-1 (or the pseudogene TRBV3-2) to TRBJ1-2, with D possibly TRBD1 on 6 matching bases. This CDR3 is built from 14 residues. With 4 bases removed from V and 0 bases from J, the gap between germline ends came to 9 bases. Germline CDR1 is LGHDT and CDR2 is YNNKEL (reference sequence).

Only a few counts were recorded for this clone. This rearrangement joins TRBV2 to TRBJ2-7, with D possibly TRBD1 on 5 matching bases. The CDR3 sequence is 11 residues long. The V end lost 4 bases, the J end lost 11 bases, and 12 bases lay between the germline ends. Germline V gives CDR1 SNHLY, CDR2 FYNNEI. The CDR3 spells CASSAQGSEYF. The CDR3 DNA sequence: TGTGCCAGCAGTGCCCAGGGCTCGGAGTACTTC. The variable domain in full, with the rest retrieved from reference TRBV2 and TRBJ2-7, is EPEVTQTPSHQVTQMGQEVILRCVPISNHLYFYWYRQILGQKVEFLVSFYNNEISEKSEIFDDQFSVERPDGSNFTLKIRSTKLEDSAMYFCASSAQGSEYFGPGTRLTVT.

The chain joins TRBV4-1 to TRBJ2-3; TRBD2 agrees at 16 bases. This CDR3 comprises 18 residues. Trimming took 4 bases from V and 3 from J; bases not matched to a gene: 7. From germline, CDR1 is MGHRA and CDR2 YSYEKL. The CDR3 sequence: CASSRGTSGGAWTDTQYF. The CDR3 coding sequence is TGCGCCAGCAGCCGAGGGACTAGCGGGGGGGCCTGGACAGATACGCAGTATTTT.

As regards this clone: At one end, the junction sequence differs from germline, possibly due to a read error. The J gene is TRBJ2-1, the V gene TRBV7-7; TRBD2 matches 14 bases. Germline CDR1 and CDR2: SSHAT and FNYEAQ (reference sequence). The CDR3 length is 15 residues. As DNA, the CDR3 is TGTGCTAGCAGCCGACTAGCGGGGGGGCTCAATGAGCAGTTCTTC. This gives the protein CASSRLAGGLNEQFF.

The chain couples TRBV14 to TRBJ2-7; perhaps TRBD1 as D (5 bases). CDR3 length: 15 residues. The V gene lost 1 base and the J gene lost 4 bases, with 14 bases spanning the gap. The germline gives CDR1 SGHDN, CDR2 FVKESK. The CDR3 sequence is CASSQGAGFKYEQYF. CDR3 nucleotide sequence: TGTGCCAGCAGCCAAGGGGCAGGGTTTAAATACGAGCAGTACTTC.

This rearrangement joins TRBV7-2 to TRBJ1-6; 7 positions match TRBD1. This CDR3 comprises 15 residues. Per the germline V gene, CDR1 is SGHTA and CDR2 is FQGNSA. The ends lost 6 bases at V and 5 bases at J; junction bases unmatched: 7. CDR3: CASSPQGQDNSPLHF. The DNA for the CDR3 is TGTGCCAGCAGTCCCCAAGGACAGGATAATTCACCCCTCCACTTT.

The rearrangement uses TRBV4-2 and TRBJ2-2, with 7 nucleotides matching TRBD2. Germline V gene lookup returns CDR1 LGHNA and CDR2 YNFKEQ. With 4 bases clipped from V and 4 bases from J, the junction kept 12 bases outside the gene matches. This CDR3 region has 17 residues. The CDR3 sequence: CASSPLASGRGTGELFF. Written as DNA, the CDR3 is TGTGCCAGCAGCCCCCTAGCTAGCGGCCGGGGCACCGGGGAGCTGTTTTTT.

The V and J genes are TRBV5-1 and TRBJ2-1, with 10 bases that match TRBD2. Germline V gene lookup returns CDR1 SGHRS and CDR2 YFSETQ. The CDR3 covers 15 residues. The V gene end was trimmed by 2 bases and the J gene end by 5 bases; junction bases not matched to a gene: 4. CDR3 residues: CASSFSLAGDNEQFF. The CDR3 bases are TGCGCCAGCAGCTTTTCTCTAGCGGGAGACAATGAGCAGTTCTTC. Complete variable domain (other parts from reference TRBV5-1 and TRBJ2-1): KAGVTQTPRYLIKTRGQQVTLSCSPISGHRSVSWYQQTPGQGLQFLFEYFSETQRNKGNFPGRFSGRQFSNSRSEMNVSTLELGDSALYLCASSFSLAGDNEQFFGPGTRLTVL.

As to this clone: Being one base from a much bigger clone, this may be a read error. The rearrangement uses TRBV3-1 (or the pseudogene TRBV3-2) and TRBJ1-1, with D possibly being TRBD1 (6 bases). Trimming removed 3 bases at V and 1 base at J, with 6 bases between. CDR3 size: 13 residues. Germline assignment: CDR1 LGHDT and CDR2 YNNKEL (reference sequence). For the CDR3, the DNA is TGTGCCAGCAGCCAGGACAGGAACACTGAAGCTTTCTTT. Translating it yields CASSQDRNTEAFF.

The rearrangement uses TRBV5-1 and TRBJ1-2, with TRBD1 matching over 8 bases. V lost 2 bases and J lost 6; bases outside the gene matches: 3. Germline V gene sequence: CDR1 SGHRS, CDR2 YFSETQ. CDR3 length: 13 amino acids. CDR3 sequence: CASSFGQGDGYTF. The CDR3, as DNA: TGCGCCAGCAGCTTCGGACAGGGAGATGGCTACACCTTC. The whole variable domain, filled in from reference TRBV5-1 and TRBJ1-2, reads KAGVTQTPRYLIKTRGQQVTLSCSPISGHRSVSWYQQTPGQGLQFLFEYFSETQRNKGNFPGRFSGRQFSNSRSEMNVSTLELGDSALYLCASSFGQGDGYTFGSGTRLTVV.

This clone was seen a handful of times. The gene calls are TRBV20-1 and TRBJ2-3; no clear D gene. Trimming removed 3 bases from V and 4 bases from J, with 5 bases in between. Germline values: CDR1 DFQATT, CDR2 SNEGSKA (reference sequence). The CDR3 sequence is 11 residues long. DNA of the CDR3: TGCAGTGCTAGCGAGGCAGATACGCAGTATTTT. Its translation is CSASEADTQYF.

V usage is TRBV3-1 (or the pseudogene TRBV3-2) and J usage is TRBJ1-2; D is perhaps TRBD1 (5 bases). The ends were cut back, 2 bases at V and 0 bases at J, with 10 bases in the middle. CDR1 and CDR2 from the germline V gene are LGHDT and YNNKEL (reference sequence). The CDR3 consists of 15 residues. CDR3 DNA sequence: TGTGCCAGCAGCCAACCAGGGCGTACTAACTATGGCTACACCTTC. Protein sequence: CASSQPGRTNYGYTF.

The chain carries TRBV5-1 and TRBJ1-1; 9 bases fit TRBD1. V shed 4 bases, J shed 0 bases, and the junction held 13 bases outside the gene matches. Germline V gives CDR1 SGHRS, CDR2 YFSETQ. This CDR3 contains 18 residues. In nucleotides, the CDR3 is TGCGCCAGCAGCCTTCCCCCCACAGGGGGCGCGATGAACACTGAAGCTTTCTTT. Translating it yields CASSLPPTGGAMNTEAFF. Complete variable domain (other parts from reference TRBV5-1 and TRBJ1-1): KAGVTQTPRYLIKTRGQQVTLSCSPISGHRSVSWYQQTPGQGLQFLFEYFSETQRNKGNFPGRFSGRQFSNSRSEMNVSTLELGDSALYLCASSLPPTGGAMNTEAFFGQGTRLTVV.

The rearrangement links TRBV1 to TRBJ1-6; the DNA was not used to check the table's D call, TRBD1. TRBV1 is annotated as a pseudogene. The CDR3 runs 14 residues. CDR3 sequence (DNA): TGCACCAGCAGCCACCCCCAGGGTTTTTCACCCCTCCACTTT. It is translated as CTSSHPQGFSPLHF.

This chain links TRBV5-1 with TRBJ2-7; perhaps TRBD1 as D (5 bases). There are 13 residues in the CDR3. The V gene's germline CDR1 is SGHRS and CDR2 YFSETQ. Trimming left V 3 bases short and J 0 bases short, with 7 bases between. The CDR3 loop is CASSYQGSYEQYF. The CDR3 DNA reads as TGCGCCAGCAGCTACCAGGGCTCCTACGAGCAGTACTTC.

This CDR3 is CASSSSINYGYTF. CDR3 sequence (DNA): TGTGCCAGCAGTTCGTCTATCAACTATGGCTACACCTTC. This chain uses TRBV12-3 or TRBV12-4 with TRBJ1-2; unclear D gene. The length of the CDR3 is 13 residues. Trimming stripped 4 bases from V and 2 bases from J, with 8 bases between.

About this clone: The identical CDR3 is also encoded by other nucleotide sequences in the sample. V usage is TRBV5-1 and J usage is TRBJ2-7, with D maybe TRBD1 (5 bases). Germline CDR1 is SGHRS and CDR2 is YFSETQ. V lost 4 bases and J 3 bases, leaving 8 bases between the germline ends. The CDR3 covers 12 residues. The CDR3 protein is CASSPDSYEQYF. The DNA for the CDR3 is TGCGCCAGCAGCCCTGACAGCTACGAGCAGTACTTC.

This clone was counted between two and nine times. V is TRBV12-5 and J is TRBJ2-1; D might be TRBD2 (5 bases). The germline V and J ends were trimmed by 7 bases and 6 bases, with 19 bases remaining between them. Germline-derived CDR1 and CDR2 are LGHNT and FRNRAP. The CDR3 runs 15 residues. In nucleotides, the CDR3 is TGTGCTAGTGCCCCCTCGGGTCCCGGAGGCAATGAGCAGTTCTTC. Amino acids: CASAPSGPGGNEQFF.

The chain combines TRBV11-2 with TRBJ2-3; tentative D call: TRBD2 (7 bases). The ends were cut back, 0 bases at V and 3 bases at J, with 10 bases in the middle. Germline V CDR1 and CDR2: SGHAT, FQNNGV. The CDR3 length is 15 residues. The DNA of the CDR3 is TGTGCCAGCAGCTTAGAGGGGGGGGCGACAGATACGCAGTATTTT. Amino acid sequence: CASSLEGGATDTQYF.

The V gene is TRBV7-2, the J gene TRBJ2-7, with TRBD2 as a possible D gene (5 bases). Trimming removed 1 base from V and 3 bases from J, with 10 bases in between. The CDR3 covers 14 residues. CDR1 and CDR2 (germline): SGHTA, FQGNSA. The CDR3 is CASSLGTEYYEQYF. CDR3 DNA sequence: TGTGCCAGCAGCTTAGGGACTGAATACTACGAGCAGTACTTC.

This chain connects TRBV10-3 to TRBJ1-6; 11 bases map to TRBD1. This CDR3 is 12 amino acids long. From germline, CDR1 is ENHRY and CDR2 SYGVKD. Trimming at V came to 6 bases and at J to 11 bases, leaving 0 bases not matched to a gene. CDR3: CAIRGQGAPLHF. The CDR3 DNA is TGTGCCATCAGGGGACAGGGGGCACCCCTCCACTTT.